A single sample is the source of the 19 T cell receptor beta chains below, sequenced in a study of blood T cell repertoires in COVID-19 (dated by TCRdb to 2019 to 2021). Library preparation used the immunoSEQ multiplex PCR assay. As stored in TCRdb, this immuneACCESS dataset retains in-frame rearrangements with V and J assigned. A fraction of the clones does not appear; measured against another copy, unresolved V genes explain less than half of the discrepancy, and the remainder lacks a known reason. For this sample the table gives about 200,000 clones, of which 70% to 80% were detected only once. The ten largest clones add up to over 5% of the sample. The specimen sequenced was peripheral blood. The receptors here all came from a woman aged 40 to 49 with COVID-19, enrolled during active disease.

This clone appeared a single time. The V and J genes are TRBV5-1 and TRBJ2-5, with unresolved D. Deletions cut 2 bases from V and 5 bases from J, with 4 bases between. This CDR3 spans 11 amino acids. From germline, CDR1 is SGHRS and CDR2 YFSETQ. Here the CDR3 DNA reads TGCGCCAGCAGCTTCGGGGAGACCCAGTACTTC. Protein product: CASSFGETQYF.

In nucleotides, the CDR3 is TGCGCCAGCAGCTATCCGCAGCAGGGGACAGGGGTGGGCAATGAGCAGTTCTTC. It is translated as CASSYPQQGTGVGNEQFF. The chain carries TRBV5-1 and TRBJ2-1, with TRBD1 identical over 10 bases. Germline CDR1 and CDR2: SGHRS and YFSETQ. The CDR3 loop spans 18 amino acids. After removal of 3 bases from V and 6 bases from J, the junction contained 15 bases not matched to a gene.

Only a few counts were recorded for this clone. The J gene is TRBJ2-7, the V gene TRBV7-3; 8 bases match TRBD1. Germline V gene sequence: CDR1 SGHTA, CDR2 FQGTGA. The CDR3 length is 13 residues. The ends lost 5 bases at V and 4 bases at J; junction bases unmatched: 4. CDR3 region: CASSGQGMYEQYF. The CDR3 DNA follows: TGTGCCAGCAGCGGACAGGGAATGTACGAGCAGTACTTC.

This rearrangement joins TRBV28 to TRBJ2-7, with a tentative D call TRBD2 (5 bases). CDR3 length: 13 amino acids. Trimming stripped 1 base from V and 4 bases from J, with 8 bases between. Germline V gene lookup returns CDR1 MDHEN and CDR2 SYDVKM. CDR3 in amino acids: CASSLSGEYEQYF. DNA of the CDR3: TGTGCCAGCAGTTTATCCGGGGAATACGAGCAGTACTTC.

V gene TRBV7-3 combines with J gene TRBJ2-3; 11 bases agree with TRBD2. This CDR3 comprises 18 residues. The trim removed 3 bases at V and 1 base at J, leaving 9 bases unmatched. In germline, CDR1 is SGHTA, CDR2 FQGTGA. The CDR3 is CASSFTSGGLGGTDTQYF. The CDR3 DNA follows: TGTGCCAGCAGCTTTACTAGCGGGGGCCTCGGTGGCACAGATACGCAGTATTTT.

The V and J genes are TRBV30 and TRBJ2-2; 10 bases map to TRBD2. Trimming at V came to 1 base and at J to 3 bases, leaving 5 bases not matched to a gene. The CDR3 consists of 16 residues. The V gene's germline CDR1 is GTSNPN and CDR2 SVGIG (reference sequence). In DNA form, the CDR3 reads TGTGCCTGGAGTGGGCTAGCGGGAGTTCACACCGGGGAGCTGTTTTTT. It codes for CAWSGLAGVHTGELFF.

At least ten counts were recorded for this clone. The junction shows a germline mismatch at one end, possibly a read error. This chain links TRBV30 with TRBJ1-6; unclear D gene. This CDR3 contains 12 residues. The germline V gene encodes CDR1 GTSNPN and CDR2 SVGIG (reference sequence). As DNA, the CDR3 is TGTGCCTGGAGCATAACCAGCGGTTGGAAGATGTTT. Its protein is CAWSITSGWKMF. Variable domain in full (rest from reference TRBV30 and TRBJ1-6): SQTIHQWPATLVQPVGSPLSLECTVEGTSNPNLYWYRQAAGRGLQLLFYSVGIGQISSEVPQNLSASRPQDRQFILSSKKLLLSDSGFYLCAWSITSGWKMFGNGTRLTVT.

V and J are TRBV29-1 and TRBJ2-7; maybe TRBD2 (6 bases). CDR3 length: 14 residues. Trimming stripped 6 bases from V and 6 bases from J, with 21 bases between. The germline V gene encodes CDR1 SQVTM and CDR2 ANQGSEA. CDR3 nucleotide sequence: TGCAGCGTCGACCGGGGAGGATTCTACGGCGAGCAGTACTTC. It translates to CSVDRGGFYGEQYF.

The DNA for the CDR3 is TGTGCCAGCAGCCCGCGCAGCGGGGGCCGTATGTATTTT. It yields the protein CASSPRSGGRMYF. J is TRBJ2-3 and V is TRBV9; the match to TRBD2 covers 8 bases. V shed 4 bases, J shed 14 bases, and the junction held 12 bases outside the gene matches. From germline, CDR1 is SGDLS and CDR2 YYNGEE. This CDR3 comprises 13 residues. The variable domain in full, completed from reference TRBV9 and TRBJ2-3, reads DSGVTQTPKHLITATGQRVTLRCSPRSGDLSVYWYQQSLDQGLQFLIQYYNGEERAKGNILERFSAQQFPDLHSELNLSSLELGDSALYFCASSPRSGGRMYFGPGTRLTVL.

CDR3 in amino acids: CASSPPGGATYNSPLHF. CDR3 nucleotides: TGTGCCAGCAGCCCCCCGGGGGGGGCCACCTATAATTCACCCCTCCACTTT. This rearrangement joins TRBV5-6 to TRBJ1-6; maybe TRBD1 (6 bases). Between the trimmed V and J ends, which lost 4 bases and 2 bases, there was a span of 16 bases. This CDR3 has 17 residues. The germline CDR1 and CDR2 sequences are SGHDT and YYEEEE.

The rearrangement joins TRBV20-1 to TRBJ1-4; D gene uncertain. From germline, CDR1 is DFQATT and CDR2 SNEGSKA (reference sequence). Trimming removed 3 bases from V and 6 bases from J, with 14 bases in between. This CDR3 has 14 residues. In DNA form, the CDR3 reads TGCAGTGCTAGTCGTCTTATGGGAGATGAAAAACTGTTTTTT. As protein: CSASRLMGDEKLFF.

The CDR3 DNA reads TGTGCCAGCAGCTTGGCTGCGGCGGGAGGGGACCCCTACGAGCAGTACTTC. This encodes CASSLAAAGGDPYEQYF. The chain links TRBV5-6 to TRBJ2-7; 9 bases agree with TRBD2. In germline, CDR1 is SGHDT, CDR2 YYEEEE. The CDR3 is 17 residues long. The ends lost 0 bases at V and 2 bases at J; junction bases unmatched: 9.

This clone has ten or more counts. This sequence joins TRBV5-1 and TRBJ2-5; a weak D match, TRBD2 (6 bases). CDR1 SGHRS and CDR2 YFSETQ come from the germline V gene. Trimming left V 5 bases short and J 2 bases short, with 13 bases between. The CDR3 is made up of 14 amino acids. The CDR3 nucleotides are TGCGCCAGCAGATCCACTAGCACACAAGAGACCCAGTACTTC. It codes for CASRSTSTQETQYF.

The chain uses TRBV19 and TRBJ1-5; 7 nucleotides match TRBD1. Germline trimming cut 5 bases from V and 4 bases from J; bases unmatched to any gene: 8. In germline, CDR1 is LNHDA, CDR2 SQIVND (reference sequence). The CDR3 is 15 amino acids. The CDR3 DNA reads TGTGCCAGTAGTTATTCTCAACAGGGGAATCAGCCCCAGCATTTT. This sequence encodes CASSYSQQGNQPQHF. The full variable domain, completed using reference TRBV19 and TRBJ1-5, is DGGITQSPKYLFRKEGQNVTLSCEQNLNHDAMYWYRQDPGQGLRLIYYSQIVNDFQKGDIAEGYSVSREKKESFPLTVTSAQKNPTAFYLCASSYSQQGNQPQHFGDGTRLSIL.

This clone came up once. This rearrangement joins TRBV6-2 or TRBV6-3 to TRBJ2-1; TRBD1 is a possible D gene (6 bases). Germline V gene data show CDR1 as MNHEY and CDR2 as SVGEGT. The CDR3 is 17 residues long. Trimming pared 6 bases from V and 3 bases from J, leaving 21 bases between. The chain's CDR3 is CASSRPPGDLFYNEQFF. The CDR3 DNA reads TGTGCCAGCAGCCGGCCCCCAGGGGACCTTTTCTACAATGAGCAGTTCTTC.

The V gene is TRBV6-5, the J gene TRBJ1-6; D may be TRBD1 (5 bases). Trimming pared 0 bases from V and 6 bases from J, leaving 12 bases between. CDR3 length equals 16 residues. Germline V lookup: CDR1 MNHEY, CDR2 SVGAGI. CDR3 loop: CASSYSPAGTNSPLHF. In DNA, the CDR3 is TGTGCCAGCAGTTACTCGCCCGCGGGGACTAATTCACCCCTCCACTTT.

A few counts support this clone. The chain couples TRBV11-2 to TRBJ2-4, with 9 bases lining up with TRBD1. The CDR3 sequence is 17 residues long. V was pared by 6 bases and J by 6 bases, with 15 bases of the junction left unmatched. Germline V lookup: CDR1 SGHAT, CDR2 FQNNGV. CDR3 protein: CASRAGTGSLETNIQYF. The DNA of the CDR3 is TGTGCCAGCAGGGCCGGGACAGGGTCGTTAGAAACAAACATTCAGTACTTC.

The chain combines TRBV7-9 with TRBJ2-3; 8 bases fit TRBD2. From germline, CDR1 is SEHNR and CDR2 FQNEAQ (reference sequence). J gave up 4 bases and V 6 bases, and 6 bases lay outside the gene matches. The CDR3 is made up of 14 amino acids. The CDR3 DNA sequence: TGTGCCAGCAGACCGGGACTAGACGCAGATACGCAGTATTTT. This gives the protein CASRPGLDADTQYF.

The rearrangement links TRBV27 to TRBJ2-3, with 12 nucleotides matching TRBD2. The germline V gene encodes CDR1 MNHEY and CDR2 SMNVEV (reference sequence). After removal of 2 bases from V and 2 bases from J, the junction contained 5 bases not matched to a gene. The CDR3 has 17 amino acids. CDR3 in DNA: TGTGCCAGCAGTTTACCGACTAGCGGGGGTGCCACAGATACGCAGTATTTT. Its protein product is CASSLPTSGGATDTQYF.